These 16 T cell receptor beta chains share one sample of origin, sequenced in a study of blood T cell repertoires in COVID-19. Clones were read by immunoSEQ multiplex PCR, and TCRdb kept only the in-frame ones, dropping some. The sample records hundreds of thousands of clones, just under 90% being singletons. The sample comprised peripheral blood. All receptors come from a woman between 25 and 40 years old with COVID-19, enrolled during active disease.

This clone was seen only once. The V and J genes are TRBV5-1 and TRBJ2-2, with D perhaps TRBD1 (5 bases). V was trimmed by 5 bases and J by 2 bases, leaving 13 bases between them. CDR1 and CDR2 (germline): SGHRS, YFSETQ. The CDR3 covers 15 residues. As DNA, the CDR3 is TGCGCCAGCAGTGACCCCAGGGCTAACACCGGGGAGCTGTTTTTT. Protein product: CASSDPRANTGELFF.

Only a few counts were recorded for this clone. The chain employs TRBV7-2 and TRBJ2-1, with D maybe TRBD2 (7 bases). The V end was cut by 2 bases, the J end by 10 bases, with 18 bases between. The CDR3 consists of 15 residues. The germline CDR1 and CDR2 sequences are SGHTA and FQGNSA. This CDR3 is CASSLTRGGAGEQFF. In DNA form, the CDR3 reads TGTGCCAGCAGCTTAACGCGCGGGGGCGCAGGAGAGCAGTTCTTC. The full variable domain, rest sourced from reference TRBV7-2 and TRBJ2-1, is GAGVSQSPSNKVTEKGKDVELRCDPISGHTALYWYRQSLGQGLEFLIYFQGNSAPDKSGLPSDRFSAERTGGSVSTLTIQRTQQEDSAVYLCASSLTRGGAGEQFFGPGTRLTVL.

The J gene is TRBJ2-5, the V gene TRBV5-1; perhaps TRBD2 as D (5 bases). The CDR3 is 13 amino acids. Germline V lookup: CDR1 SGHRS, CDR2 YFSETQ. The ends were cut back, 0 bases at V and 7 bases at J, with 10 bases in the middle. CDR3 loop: CASSLVIGGTQYF. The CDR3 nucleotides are TGCGCCAGCAGCTTGGTCATAGGAGGGACCCAGTACTTC.

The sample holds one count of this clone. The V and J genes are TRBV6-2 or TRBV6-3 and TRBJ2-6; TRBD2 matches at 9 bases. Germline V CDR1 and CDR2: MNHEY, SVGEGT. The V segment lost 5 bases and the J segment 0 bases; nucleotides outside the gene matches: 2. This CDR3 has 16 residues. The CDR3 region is CASSSGGSSGANVLTF. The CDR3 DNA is TGTGCCAGCAGTAGCGGGGGGAGCTCTGGGGCCAACGTCCTGACTTTC.

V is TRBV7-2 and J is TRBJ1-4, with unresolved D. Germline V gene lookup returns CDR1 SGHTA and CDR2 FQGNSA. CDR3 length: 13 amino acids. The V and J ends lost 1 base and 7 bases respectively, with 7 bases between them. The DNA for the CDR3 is TGTGCCAGCAGCTTAGACCAGTCTGAAAAACTGTTTTTT. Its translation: CASSLDQSEKLFF.

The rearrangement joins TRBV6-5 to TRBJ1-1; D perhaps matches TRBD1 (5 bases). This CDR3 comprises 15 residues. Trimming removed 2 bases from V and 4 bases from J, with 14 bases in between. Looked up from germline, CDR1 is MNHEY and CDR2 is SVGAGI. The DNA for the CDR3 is TGTGCCAGCAGTTACCACTATAACGGGGGCACTGAAGCTTTCTTT. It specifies CASSYHYNGGTEAFF.

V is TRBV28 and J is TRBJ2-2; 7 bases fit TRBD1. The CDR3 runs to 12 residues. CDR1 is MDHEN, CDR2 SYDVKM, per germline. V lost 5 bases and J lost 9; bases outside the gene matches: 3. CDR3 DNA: TGTGCCAGCAGTAGACAGGGCCGGGAGCTGTTTTTT. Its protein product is CASSRQGRELFF. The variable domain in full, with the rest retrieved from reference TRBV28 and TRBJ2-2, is DVKVTQSSRYLVKRTGEKVFLECVQDMDHENMFWYRQDPGLGLRLIYFSYDVKMKEKGDIPEGYSVSREKKERFSLILESASTNQTSMYLCASSRQGRELFFGEGSRLTVL.

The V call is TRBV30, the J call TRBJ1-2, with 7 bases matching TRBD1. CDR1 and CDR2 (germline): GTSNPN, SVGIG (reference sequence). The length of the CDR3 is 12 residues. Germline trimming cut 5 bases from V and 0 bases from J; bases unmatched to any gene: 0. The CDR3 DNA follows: TGTGCCTGGGGACAGGCTAACTATGGCTACACCTTC. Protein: CAWGQANYGYTF. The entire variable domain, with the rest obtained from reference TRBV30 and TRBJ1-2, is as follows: SQTIHQWPATLVQPVGSPLSLECTVEGTSNPNLYWYRQAAGRGLQLLFYSVGIGQISSEVPQNLSASRPQDRQFILSSKKLLLSDSGFYLCAWGQANYGYTFGSGTRLTVV.

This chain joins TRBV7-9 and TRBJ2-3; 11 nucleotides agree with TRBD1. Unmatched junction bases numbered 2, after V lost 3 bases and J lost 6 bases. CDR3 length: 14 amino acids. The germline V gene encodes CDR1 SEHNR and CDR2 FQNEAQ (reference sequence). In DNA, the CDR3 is TGTGCCAGCAGCTTGGGGACAGGGGGGGATACGCAGTATTTT. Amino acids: CASSLGTGGDTQYF.

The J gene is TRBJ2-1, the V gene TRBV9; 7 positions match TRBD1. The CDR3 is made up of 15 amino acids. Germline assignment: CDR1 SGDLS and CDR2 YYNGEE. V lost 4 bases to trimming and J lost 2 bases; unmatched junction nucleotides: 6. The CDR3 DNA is TGTGCCAGCAGCCCGCCCGGGACAGCCTACAATGAGCAGTTCTTC. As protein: CASSPPGTAYNEQFF.

The CDR3 DNA sequence: TGTGCCAGCAGCTCCTGGCGGGCAGATCGGAAAGCCTACGAGCAGTACGTC. Translated: CASSSWRADRKAYEQYV. The chain combines TRBV6-2 or TRBV6-3 with TRBJ2-7; tentative D call: TRBD2 (5 bases). Per the germline V gene, CDR1 is MNHEY and CDR2 is SVGEGT. Deletions cut 6 bases from V and 2 bases from J, with 23 bases between. There are 17 residues in the CDR3.

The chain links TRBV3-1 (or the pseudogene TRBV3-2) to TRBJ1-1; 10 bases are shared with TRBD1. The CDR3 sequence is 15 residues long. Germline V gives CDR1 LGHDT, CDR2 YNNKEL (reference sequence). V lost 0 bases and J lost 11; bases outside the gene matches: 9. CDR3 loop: CASSQDLGDRGYAFF. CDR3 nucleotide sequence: TGTGCCAGCAGCCAAGATCTTGGGGACAGGGGATATGCTTTCTTT.

CDR3 amino acids: CASSQIPGQPQHF. CDR3 DNA sequence: TGTGCCAGCAGCCAAATACCGGGTCAGCCCCAGCATTTT. The chain links TRBV3-1 (or the pseudogene TRBV3-2) to TRBJ1-5; D is unclear. This CDR3 spans 13 amino acids. Trimming removed 2 bases at V and 6 bases at J, with 8 bases between. In germline, CDR1 is LGHDT, CDR2 YNNKEL (reference sequence).

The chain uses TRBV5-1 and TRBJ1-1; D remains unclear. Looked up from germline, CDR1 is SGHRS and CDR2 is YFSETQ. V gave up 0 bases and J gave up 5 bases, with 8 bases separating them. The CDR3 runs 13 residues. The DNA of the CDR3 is TGCGCCAGCAGCTTGGACCTGGAGACTGAAGCTTTCTTT. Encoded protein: CASSLDLETEAFF.

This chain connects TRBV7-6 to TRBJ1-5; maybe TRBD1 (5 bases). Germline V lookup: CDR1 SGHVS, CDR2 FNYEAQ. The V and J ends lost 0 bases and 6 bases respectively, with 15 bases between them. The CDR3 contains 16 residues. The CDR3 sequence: CASSLAVGREGQPQHF. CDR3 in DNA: TGTGCCAGCAGCTTAGCTGTGGGACGGGAGGGTCAGCCCCAGCATTTT.

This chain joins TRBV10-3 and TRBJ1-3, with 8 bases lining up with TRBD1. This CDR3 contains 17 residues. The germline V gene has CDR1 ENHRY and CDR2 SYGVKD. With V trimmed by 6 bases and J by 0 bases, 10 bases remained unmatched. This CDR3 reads CAIRAGQGIYSGNTIYF. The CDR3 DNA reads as TGTGCCATCAGAGCTGGACAGGGTATTTACTCTGGAAACACCATATATTTT.